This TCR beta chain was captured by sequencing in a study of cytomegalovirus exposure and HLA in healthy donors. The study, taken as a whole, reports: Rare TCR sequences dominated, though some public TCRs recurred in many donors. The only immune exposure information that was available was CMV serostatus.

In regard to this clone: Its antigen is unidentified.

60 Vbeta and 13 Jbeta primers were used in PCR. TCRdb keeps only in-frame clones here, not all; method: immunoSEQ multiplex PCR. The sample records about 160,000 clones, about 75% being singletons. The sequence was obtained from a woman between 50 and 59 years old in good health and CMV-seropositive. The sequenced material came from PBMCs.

CDR3 sequence: CASSQQQGKLFF. The CDR3 DNA is TGTGCCAGCAGCCAGCAGCAGGGAAAACTGTTTTTT. The chain recombines TRBV11-2 with TRBJ1-4; D is possibly TRBD1 (5 bases). In germline, CDR1 is SGHAT, CDR2 FQNNGV. The CDR3 runs 12 residues. V was trimmed by 5 bases and J by 10 bases, leaving 11 bases between them.